This is a list of T cell receptor beta chains from one sample in a study of T cell responses to AZD1222 COVID-19 vaccine. The data were produced by immunoSEQ multiplex PCR, yet TCRdb's version contains in-frame clones alone and is incomplete. This table holds roughly 35,000 clones, 70% to 90% found once. Sequenced here: peripheral blood, sampled 28 days after the second AZD1222 dose. The receptors originated from an adult who received the AZD1222 COVID-19 vaccine. CDR3s include the opening cysteine and the closing phenylalanine or tryptophan. The order of the fields is clone size, D gene, J gene, V gene, CDR3 protein, CDR3 DNA. D genes are given only for firm matches. For some rows the clone size is stated as once, few or many, or as a class when expanded; others skip it.

>.|.|TRBJ2-5|TRBV2
CASSALRGLKETQYF
TGTGCCAGCAGTGCGCTAAGGGGCCTAAAAGAGACCCAGTACTTC
>.|.|TRBJ2-6|TRBV19
CASSIAQVFMRSGANVLTF
TGTGCCAGTAGTATAGCACAGGTTTTTATGAGGTCTGGGGCCAACGTCCTGACTTTC
>.|.|TRBJ2-7|TRBV6-1
CASSEASPRAGYEQYF
TGTGCCAGCAGTGAAGCAAGTCCCAGGGCAGGCTACGAGCAGTACTTC
>few|.|TRBJ2-7|TRBV3-1/TRBV3-2
CASSLLGVREQYF
TGTGCCAGCAGCCTCCTTGGTGTTCGGGAGCAGTACTTC
>.|TRBD1|TRBJ1-1|TRBV7-9
CASSLGQGNTEAFF
TGTGCCAGCAGCTTGGGACAGGGGAACACTGAAGCTTTCTTT
>.|.|TRBJ2-2|TRBV5-1
CASSLVGSSSTGELFF
TGCGCCAGCAGCTTGGTCGGCAGCTCGTCCACCGGGGAGCTGTTTTTT
>.|TRBD1|TRBJ2-7|TRBV5-1
CASSLTGTGYEQYF
TGCGCCAGCAGTTTGACAGGGACGGGCTACGAGCAGTACTTC
>.|TRBD1|TRBJ1-2|TRBV5-4
CASSQGQDPYGYTF
TGTGCCAGCAGCCAAGGACAGGACCCCTATGGCTACACCTTC
>.|.|TRBJ1-5|TRBV11-2
CASSLAVGSGQPQHF
TGTGCCAGCAGCTTAGCGGTGGGTTCGGGGCAGCCCCAGCATTTT
>.|.|TRBJ1-2|TRBV5-1
CASSLDGDPNYGYTF
TGCGCCAGCAGCTTGGACGGGGATCCTAACTATGGCTACACCTTC
>.|.|TRBJ1-4|TRBV4-2
CASSQDPISGAANEKLFF
TGTGCCAGCAGCCAAGACCCCATATCCGGGGCAGCTAATGAAAAACTGTTTTTT